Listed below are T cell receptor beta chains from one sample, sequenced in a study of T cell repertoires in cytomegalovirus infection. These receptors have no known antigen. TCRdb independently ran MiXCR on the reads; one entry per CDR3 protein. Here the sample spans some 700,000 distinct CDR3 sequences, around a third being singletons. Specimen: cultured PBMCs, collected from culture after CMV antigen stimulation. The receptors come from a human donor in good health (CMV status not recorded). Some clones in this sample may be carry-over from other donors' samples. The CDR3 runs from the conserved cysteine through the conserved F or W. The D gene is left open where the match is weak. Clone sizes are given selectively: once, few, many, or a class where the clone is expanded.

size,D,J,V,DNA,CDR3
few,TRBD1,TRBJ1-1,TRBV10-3,TGTGCCATCAGGACAGGGGGCTGGATGAACACTGAAGCTTTCTTT,CAIRTGGWMNTEAFF
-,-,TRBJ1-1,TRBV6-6,TGTGCCAGCAGTGCCGTTGACAGACCGAACACTGAAGCTTTCTTT,CASSAVDRPNTEAFF
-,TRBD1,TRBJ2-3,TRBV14,TGTGCCAGCAGCCAGCGTACAGGGGCTACGCAGTATTTT,CASSQRTGATQYF
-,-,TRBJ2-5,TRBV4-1,TGCGCCAGCAGCCGCTCGAACCAAGAGACCCAGTACTTC,CASSRSNQETQYF
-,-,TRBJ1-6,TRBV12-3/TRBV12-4,TGTGCCAGCAGGGGACAAAATTCACCCCTCCACTTT,CASRGQNSPLHF
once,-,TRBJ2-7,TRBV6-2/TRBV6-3,TGTGCCAGCAGGGAATACTCCTACGAGCAGTACTTC,CASREYSYEQYF
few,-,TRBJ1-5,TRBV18,TGTGCCAGCTCACCGTCATGGGGAGGTGGCAATCAGCCCCAGCATTTT,CASSPSWGGGNQPQHF
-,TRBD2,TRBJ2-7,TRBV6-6,TGTGCCAGCAGTTACGGGACTATTGAGGGATACGAGCAGTACTTC,CASSYGTIEGYEQYF
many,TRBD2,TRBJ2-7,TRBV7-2,TGTGCCAGCAGCTTAGTGGCTAGCGGGAGGTTAGAGCAGTACTTC,CASSLVASGRLEQYF
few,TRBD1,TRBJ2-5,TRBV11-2,TGTGCCAGCAGCTTAGTCAGGACAGGGGAGGAGACCCAGTACTTC,CASSLVRTGEETQYF
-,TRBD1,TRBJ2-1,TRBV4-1,TGCGCCAGCAGCCAAGAAGGGACAGTCGATTACAATGAGCAGTTCTTC,CASSQEGTVDYNEQFF
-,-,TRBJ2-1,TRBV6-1,TGTGCCAGCAGTGCCCTGTGGGGACACAATGAGCAGTTCTTC,CASSALWGHNEQFF
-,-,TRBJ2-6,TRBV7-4,TGTGCCAGCAGCCGACAGAGCTCTGGGGCCAACGTCCTGACTTTC,CASSRQSSGANVLTF
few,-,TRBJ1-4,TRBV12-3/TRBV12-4,TGTGCCAGCAGGACCAATGGTGGGGAAAAACTGTTTTTT,CASRTNGGEKLFF
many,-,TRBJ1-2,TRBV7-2,TGTGCCAGCAGCTTACTTGACTATGGCTACACCTTC,CASSLLDYGYTF
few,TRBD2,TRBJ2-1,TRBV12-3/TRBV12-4,TGTGCCAGCAGTTTTAGCGGGGGTAGCAATGAGCAGTTCTTC,CASSFSGGSNEQFF
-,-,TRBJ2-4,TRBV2,TGTGCCAGCAGTGAGGGGACAGCCAAAAACATTCAGTACTTC,CASSEGTAKNIQYF
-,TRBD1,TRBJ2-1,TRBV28,TGTGCCAGCACCCGACAGGGGGGGAATGAGCAGTTCTTC,CASTRQGGNEQFF
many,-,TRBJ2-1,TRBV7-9,TGTGCCAGCAGCACCGACAGGAGATTAAACAATGAGCAGTTCTTC,CASSTDRRLNNEQFF
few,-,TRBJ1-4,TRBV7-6,TGTGCCAGCCCCGCAACTAATGAAAAACTGTTTTTT,CASPATNEKLFF
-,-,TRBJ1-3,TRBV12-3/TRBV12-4,TGTGCCAGCAGAGTAGCCGTAGGAAACACCATATATTTT,CASRVAVGNTIYF
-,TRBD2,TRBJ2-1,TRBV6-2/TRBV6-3,TGTGCCAGCAGTTACCCATGGTCGGGCGGGAGCTGGGCTGAGCAGTTCTTC,CASSYPWSGGSWAEQFF
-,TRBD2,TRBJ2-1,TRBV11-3,TGTGCCAGCAGCTTAGGGACTAGCGGGAGGAGGGATGAGCAGTTCTTC,CASSLGTSGRRDEQFF
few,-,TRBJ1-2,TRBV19,TGTGCCAGTAGCCGAGGGCTTAGCTATGGCTACACCTTC,CASSRGLSYGYTF
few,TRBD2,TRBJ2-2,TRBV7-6,TGTGCCAGCAGCCCATGGACTAGCGGCGACACCGGGGAGCTGTTTTTT,CASSPWTSGDTGELFF
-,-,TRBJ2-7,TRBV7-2,TGTGCCAGCAGCTTAACAGGAGGACTTAGGTCCTACGAGCAGTACTTC,CASSLTGGLRSYEQYF
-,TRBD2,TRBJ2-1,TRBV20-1,TGCAGTGCTAGAGATCGAGCGGGGCGGGATGAGCAGTTCTTC,CSARDRAGRDEQFF
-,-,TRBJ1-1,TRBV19,TGTGCCAGTAGTACCCGGGTGGGGCAGACTGAAGCTTTCTTT,CASSTRVGQTEAFF
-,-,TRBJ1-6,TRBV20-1,TGCAGTGCTAGGGTGACAGTCCGTTCACCCCTCCACTTT,CSARVTVRSPLHF
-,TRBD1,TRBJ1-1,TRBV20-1,TGCAGTGCTCGGACAGGAGAGGACACTGAAGCTTTCTTT,CSARTGEDTEAFF
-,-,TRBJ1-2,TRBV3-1,TGTGCCAGCAGCCACCGGGCACGAGAAACCAACTATGGCTACACCTTC,CASSHRARETNYGYTF
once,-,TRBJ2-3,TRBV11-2,TGTGCCAGCAGCTTAGCCCCAGGAAGCACAGATACGCGGTATTTT,CASSLAPGSTDTRYF
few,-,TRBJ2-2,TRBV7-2,TGTGCCAGCAGCTTAGGGATCGGGGAGCTGTTTTTT,CASSLGIGELFF
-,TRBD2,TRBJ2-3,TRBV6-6,TGTGCCAGCAGTCCCCGGGCGAGCGGGAGTGCAGATACGCAGTATTTT,CASSPRASGSADTQYF
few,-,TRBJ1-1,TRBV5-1,TGCGCCAGCAGCCAGCAAACGCGCTCTGAAGCTTTCTTT,CASSQQTRSEAFF
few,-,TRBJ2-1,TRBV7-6,TGTGCCAGCAGCTTAGTCCAGGGTATCTACAATGAGCAGTTCTTC,CASSLVQGIYNEQFF
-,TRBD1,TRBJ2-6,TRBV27,TGTGCCAGCAGTCCGCTGACAGGGTTTGGGGCCAACGTCCTGACTTTC,CASSPLTGFGANVLTF
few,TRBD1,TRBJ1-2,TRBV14,TGTGCCAGCAGCCAACCAACCCGGGACAGGGAAACCTATGGCTACACCTTC,CASSQPTRDRETYGYTF
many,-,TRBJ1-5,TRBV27,TGTGCCAGCAGCCGATCAGACGGACTCAATCAGCCCCAGCATTTT,CASSRSDGLNQPQHF
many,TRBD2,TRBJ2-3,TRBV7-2,TGTGCCAGCAGCTTAAATCAAGCGGGGTCAGATACGCAGTATTTT,CASSLNQAGSDTQYF
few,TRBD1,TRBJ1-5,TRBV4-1,TGCGCCAGCAGCCAAAACAGGGGAAGCAATCAGCCCCAGCATTTT,CASSQNRGSNQPQHF
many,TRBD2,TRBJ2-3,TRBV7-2,TGTGCCAGCTGCCCCACGGGACTAGCATCGTCAGATACGCAGTATTTT,CASCPTGLASSDTQYF
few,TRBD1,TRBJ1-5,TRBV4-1,TGCGCCAGCAGCCTGGGGACAGGGCGCTCCGGTCAGCCCCAGCATTTT,CASSLGTGRSGQPQHF
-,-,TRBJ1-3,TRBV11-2,TGTGCCAGCAGCTTGGAGGCCGGGGGTGGAAACACCATATATTTT,CASSLEAGGGNTIYF
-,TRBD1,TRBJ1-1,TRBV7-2,TGTGCCAGCAACCCTCAACAGGGGCTGAACACTGAAGCTTTCTTT,CASNPQQGLNTEAFF